The present T cell receptor beta chain was sequenced within a study of CD8+CD57+ T cells in acquired aplastic anemia. The wider study: Sorted cells (CD4+ and CD8+) yielded DNA amounts that averaged approximately 3.1 ug. Read counts for CD4+ cells (from healthy donors) averaged about 10.8 million.

Whole-study findings and limits: A significant difference in CD8+ Simpson's diversity between patients and controls was not found. Patients and controls shared fewer than 30 CD8+ CDR3 sequences.

This clonotype was detected many times. No antigen is known for it. This CDR3 has 13 residues. V was cut by 4 bases and J by 9 bases, with 13 bases left in between. CDR1 and CDR2 (germline): LNHDA, SQIVND (reference sequence). Template material for TCR beta VDJ and CDR3 profiling consisted of genomic DNA. TCRdb fed the reads into MiXCR, producing one record per CDR3 protein. The sample lists about 130,000 distinct CDR3 sequences; about 48% were seen once. Input material: sorted CD4+, CD8+, or CD8+CD57+ T cells (not recorded which) from PBMCs. This TCR was sampled from a human donor in good health, serving as a control. J is TRBJ2-1 and V is TRBV19, with unresolved D. The CDR3 DNA sequence: TGTGCCAGTAGTACCCAGAGCCGGCGTGAGCAGTTCTTC. Protein: CASSTQSRREQFF.